Sequencing of this T cell receptor (beta chain) was carried out in a study of blood T cell repertoires in COVID-19 (dated by TCRdb to about 2020). With respect to the entire study: The collaborator samples originated in the United States, Italy and Spain and spanned the acute and convalescent phases of COVID-19. The material from the prospective study consisted of cDNA or gDNA derived from T cells, B-cell-depleted T cells, or PBMCs. The dataset comprised deeply sampled blood TCRbeta repertoires from subjects exposed to, actively infected with, or recovered from COVID-19. A freely available public database, intended as a resource for researchers studying the immune response to SARS-CoV-2, is where the repertoires were released. The samples were drawn from the first 160 participants of the ongoing ImmuneRACE study and from over 950 subjects provided by 6 global collaborators. The sample metadata nearly always contained a de-identified subject ID, COVID-19 status, age in years and sex. Where available, HLA class I and class II types were obtained from metadata supplied by the sample provider rather than from assay-based typing.

Remarks on this clone: Its antigen specificity is not known. Base qualities are not recorded, but no much larger clone differs from it by a single base.

What the research found in general, with its limitations: How much clinical and demographic metadata was included differed by source and by participant, and the metadata was provided uncurated.

TCRbeta CDR3 regions were amplified from genomic DNA by means of the immunoSEQ Assay, a bias-controlled multiplex PCR. The study's own analysis went as follows. The number of nucleated cells in each sample was estimated by amplification of reference gene primers within the assay. To quantify the absolute abundance of each unique TCRbeta CDR3 rearrangement, sequence reads were collapsed and filtered. For each sample, productive Simpson clonality was calculated as the square root of Simpson's diversity index over productive rearrangements. TCRdb carries this immuneACCESS record with in-frame sequences only. Its versions omit some clonotypes, under half of them owing to an unresolved V gene in the studies checked, with the rest unexplained. V and J calls and clone size come straight from that table; D and trimming were deduced from the DNA. This sample is represented by about 170,000 clones; under 95% of them were singletons. Roughly 5% of the sample is in the top ten clones.

At one collaborating source in Seattle, patients were enrolled during active infection and were followed longitudinally through the course of disease. Collaborating institutions collected whole blood in K2EDTA tubes following their own protocols. For TCRbeta analysis, collaborator samples were shipped as frozen whole blood, as isolated PBMCs, or as DNA extracted from either sample type. Sequenced: peripheral blood. The clonotype was recovered from a man aged 18 to 30 with COVID-19, enrolled during active disease.

The CDR3 protein sequence reads: CASTSGTEGSPLHF. In nucleotide form, the sequence is TGTGCCAGCACCTCAGGGACAGAGGGTTCACCCCTCCACTTT. The sequence joins TRBV9 to TRBJ1-6, and 7 junction bases match TRBD1. Spanning cysteine to phenylalanine, the CDR3 consists of 14 amino acids. Left in the record is the CDR3 DNA by itself, 42 bases read in frame from the first base. Unmatched junction bases come to 9, with V trimmed by 6 bases and J by 9 bases. Per the germline V gene, SGDLS is the CDR1 and YYNGEE is the CDR2.